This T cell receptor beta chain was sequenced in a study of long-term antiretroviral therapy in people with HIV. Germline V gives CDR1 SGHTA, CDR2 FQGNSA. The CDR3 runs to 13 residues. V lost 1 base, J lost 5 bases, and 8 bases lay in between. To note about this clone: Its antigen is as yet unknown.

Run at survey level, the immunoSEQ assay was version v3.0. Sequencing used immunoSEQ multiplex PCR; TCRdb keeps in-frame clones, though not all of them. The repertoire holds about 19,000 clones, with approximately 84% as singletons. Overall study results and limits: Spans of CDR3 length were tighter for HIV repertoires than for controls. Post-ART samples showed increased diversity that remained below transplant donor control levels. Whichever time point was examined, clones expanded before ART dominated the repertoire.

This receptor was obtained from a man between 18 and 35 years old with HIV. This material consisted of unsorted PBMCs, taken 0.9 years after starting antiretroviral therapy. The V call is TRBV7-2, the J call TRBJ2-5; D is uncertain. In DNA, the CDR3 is TGTGCCAGCAGCTTAGTCCTAAGGGAGACCCAGTACTTC. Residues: CASSLVLRETQYF.